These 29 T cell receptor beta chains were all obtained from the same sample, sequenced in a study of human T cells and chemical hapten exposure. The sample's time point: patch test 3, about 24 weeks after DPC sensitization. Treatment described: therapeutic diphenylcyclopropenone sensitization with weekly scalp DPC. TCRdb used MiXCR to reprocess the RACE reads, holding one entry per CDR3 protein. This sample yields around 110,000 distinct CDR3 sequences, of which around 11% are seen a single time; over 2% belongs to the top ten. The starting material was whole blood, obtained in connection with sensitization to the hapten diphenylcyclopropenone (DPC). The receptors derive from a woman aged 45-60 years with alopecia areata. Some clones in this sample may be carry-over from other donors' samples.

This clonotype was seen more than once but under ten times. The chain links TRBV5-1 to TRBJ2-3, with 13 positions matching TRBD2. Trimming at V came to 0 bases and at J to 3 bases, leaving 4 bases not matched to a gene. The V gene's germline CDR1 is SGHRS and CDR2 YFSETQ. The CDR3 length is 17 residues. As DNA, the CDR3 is TGCGCCAGCAGCTTGGAGCCGGGACTAGCGGGAACAGATACGCAGTATTTT. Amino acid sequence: CASSLEPGLAGTDTQYF.

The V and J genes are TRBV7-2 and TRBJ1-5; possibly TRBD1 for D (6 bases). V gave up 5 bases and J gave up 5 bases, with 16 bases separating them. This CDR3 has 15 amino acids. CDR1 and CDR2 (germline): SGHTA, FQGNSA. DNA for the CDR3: TGTGCCAGCAGCACGGAAGGTGGGGGGCATCAGCCCCAGCATTTT. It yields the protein CASSTEGGGHQPQHF.

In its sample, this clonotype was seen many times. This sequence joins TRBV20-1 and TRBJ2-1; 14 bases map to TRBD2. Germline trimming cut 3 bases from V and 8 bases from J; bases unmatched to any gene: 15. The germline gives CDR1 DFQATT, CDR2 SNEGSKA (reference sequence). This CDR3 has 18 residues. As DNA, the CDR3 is TGCAGTGCTAGCGGGACAGGCCTGTGGGGACTAGCGGGGGATGAGCAGTTCTTC. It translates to CSASGTGLWGLAGDEQFF.

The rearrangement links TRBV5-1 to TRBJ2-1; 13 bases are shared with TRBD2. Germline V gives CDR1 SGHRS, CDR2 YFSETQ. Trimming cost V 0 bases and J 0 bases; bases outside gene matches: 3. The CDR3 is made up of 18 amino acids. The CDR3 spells CASSLGLAGGTSYNEQFF. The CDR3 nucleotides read TGCGCCAGCAGCTTGGGACTAGCGGGGGGCACCTCCTACAATGAGCAGTTCTTC.

CDR3 in DNA: TGTGCTAGTGGTTCGACAGGGAGCTATGGCTACACCTTC. Translation: CASGSTGSYGYTF. The chain recombines TRBV12-5 with TRBJ1-2, with 7 bases lining up with TRBD1. CDR1 and CDR2 (germline): LGHNT, FRNRAP. With V trimmed by 4 bases and J by 4 bases, 3 bases remained unmatched. The CDR3 has 13 residues.

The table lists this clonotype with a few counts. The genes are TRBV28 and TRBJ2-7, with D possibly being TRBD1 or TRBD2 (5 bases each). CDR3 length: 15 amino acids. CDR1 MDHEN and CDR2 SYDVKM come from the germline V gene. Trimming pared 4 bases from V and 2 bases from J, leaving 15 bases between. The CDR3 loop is CASSSGTGETYEQYF. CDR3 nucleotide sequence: TGTGCCAGCAGTTCTGGGACGGGCGAAACCTACGAGCAGTACTTC.

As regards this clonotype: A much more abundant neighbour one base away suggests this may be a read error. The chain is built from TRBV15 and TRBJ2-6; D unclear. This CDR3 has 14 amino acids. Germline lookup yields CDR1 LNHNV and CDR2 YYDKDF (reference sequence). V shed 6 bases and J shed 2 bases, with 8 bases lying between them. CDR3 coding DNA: TGTGCCACCAGGGGTTGGACTGGGGCCAACGTCCTGACTTTC. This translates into CATRGWTGANVLTF.

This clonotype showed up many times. The chain's CDR3 is CASSLDRGNSPLHF. The CDR3 DNA reads TGCGCCAGCAGCCTGGACAGGGGGAATTCACCCCTCCACTTT. The chain is built from TRBV5-1 and TRBJ1-6, with 10 positions matching TRBD1. V gave up 4 bases and J gave up 7 bases; unmatched junction bases: 2. The germline V gene has CDR1 SGHRS and CDR2 YFSETQ. The CDR3 has 14 residues.

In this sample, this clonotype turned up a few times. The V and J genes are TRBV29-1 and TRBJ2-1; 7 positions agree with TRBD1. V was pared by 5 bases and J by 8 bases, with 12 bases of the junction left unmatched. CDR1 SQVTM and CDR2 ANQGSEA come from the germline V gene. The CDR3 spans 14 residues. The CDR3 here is CSVNLEHRGDEQFF. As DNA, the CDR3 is TGCAGCGTTAATCTTGAGCACAGGGGCGATGAGCAGTTCTTC.

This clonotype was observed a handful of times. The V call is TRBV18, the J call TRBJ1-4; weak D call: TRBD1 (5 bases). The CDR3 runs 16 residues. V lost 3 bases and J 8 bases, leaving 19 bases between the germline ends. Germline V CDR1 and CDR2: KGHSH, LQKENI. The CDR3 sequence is CASSPIGAGRKEKLFF. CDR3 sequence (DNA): TGTGCCAGCTCACCGATTGGGGCAGGGCGGAAAGAAAAACTGTTTTTT.

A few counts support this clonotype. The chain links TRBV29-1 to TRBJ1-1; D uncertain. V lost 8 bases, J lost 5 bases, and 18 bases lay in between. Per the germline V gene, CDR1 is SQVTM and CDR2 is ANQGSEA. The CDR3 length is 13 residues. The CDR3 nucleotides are TGCAGCTTCAACAAGGAGCTCGGGACTGAAGCTTTCTTT. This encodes CSFNKELGTEAFF.

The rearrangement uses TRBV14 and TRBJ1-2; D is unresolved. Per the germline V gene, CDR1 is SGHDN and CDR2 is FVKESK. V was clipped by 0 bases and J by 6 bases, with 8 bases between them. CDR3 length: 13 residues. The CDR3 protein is CASSQDPKNGYTF. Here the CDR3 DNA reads TGTGCCAGCAGCCAAGATCCCAAGAATGGCTACACCTTC.

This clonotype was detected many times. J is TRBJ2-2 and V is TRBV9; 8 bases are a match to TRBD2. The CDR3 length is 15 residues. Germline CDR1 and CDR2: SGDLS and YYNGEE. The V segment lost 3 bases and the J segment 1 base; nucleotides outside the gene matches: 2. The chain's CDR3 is CASSAAGVNTGELFF. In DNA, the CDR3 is TGTGCCAGCAGCGCAGCGGGGGTGAACACCGGGGAGCTGTTTTTT. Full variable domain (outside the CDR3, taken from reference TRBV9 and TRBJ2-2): DSGVTQTPKHLITATGQRVTLRCSPRSGDLSVYWYQQSLDQGLQFLIQYYNGEERAKGNILERFSAQQFPDLHSELNLSSLELGDSALYFCASSAAGVNTGELFFGEGSRLTVL.

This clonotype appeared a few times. The CDR3 spells CSGGGAGVHEQYF. In nucleotides, the CDR3 is TGCAGTGGGGGGGGAGCAGGTGTCCACGAGCAGTACTTC. The chain joins TRBV20-1 to TRBJ2-7; 7 bases align to TRBD2. This CDR3 contains 13 residues. J gave up 5 bases and V 7 bases, and 11 bases lay outside the gene matches. Germline lookup yields CDR1 DFQATT and CDR2 SNEGSKA (reference sequence).

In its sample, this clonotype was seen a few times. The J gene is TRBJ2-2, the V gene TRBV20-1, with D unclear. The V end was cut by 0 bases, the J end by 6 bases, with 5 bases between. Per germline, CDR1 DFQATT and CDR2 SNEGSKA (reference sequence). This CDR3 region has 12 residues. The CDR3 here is CSARDGPGELFF. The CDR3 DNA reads TGCAGTGCTAGAGATGGGCCCGGGGAGCTGTTTTTT.

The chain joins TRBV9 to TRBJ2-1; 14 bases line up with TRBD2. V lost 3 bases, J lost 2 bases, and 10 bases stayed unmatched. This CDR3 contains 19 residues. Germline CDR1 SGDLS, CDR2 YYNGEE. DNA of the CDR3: TGTGCCAGCAGCGAGAAGGGACTAGCGGGAGAGGATCCCTACAATGAGCAGTTCTTC. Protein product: CASSEKGLAGEDPYNEQFF.

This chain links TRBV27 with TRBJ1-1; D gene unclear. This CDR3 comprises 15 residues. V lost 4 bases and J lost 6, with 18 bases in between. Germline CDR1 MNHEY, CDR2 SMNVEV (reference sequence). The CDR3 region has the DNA TGTGCCAGCAGTTCCGGACCGGAGGGCAACTCTGAAGCTTTCTTT. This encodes CASSSGPEGNSEAFF.

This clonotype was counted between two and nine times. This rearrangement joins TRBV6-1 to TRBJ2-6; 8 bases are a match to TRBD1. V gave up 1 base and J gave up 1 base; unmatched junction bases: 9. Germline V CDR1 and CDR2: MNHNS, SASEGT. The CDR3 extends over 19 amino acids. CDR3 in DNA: TGTGCCAGCAGTGAAGTCCGACAGGGGAAAAGTTCTGGGGCCAACGTCCTGACTTTC. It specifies CASSEVRQGKSSGANVLTF.

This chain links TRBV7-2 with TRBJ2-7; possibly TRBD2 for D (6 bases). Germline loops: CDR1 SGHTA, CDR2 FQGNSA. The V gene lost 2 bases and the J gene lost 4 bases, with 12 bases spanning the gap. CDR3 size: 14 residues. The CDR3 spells CASSLRLAGYEQYF. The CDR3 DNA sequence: TGTGCCAGCAGCTTAAGATTGGCGGGGTACGAGCAGTACTTC.

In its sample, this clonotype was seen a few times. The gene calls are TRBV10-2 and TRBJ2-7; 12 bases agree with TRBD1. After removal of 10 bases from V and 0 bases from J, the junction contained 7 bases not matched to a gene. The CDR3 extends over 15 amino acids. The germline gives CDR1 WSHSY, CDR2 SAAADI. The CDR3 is CATHLGQGASYEQYF. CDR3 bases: TGCGCCACCCACCTGGGACAGGGGGCCTCCTACGAGCAGTACTTC.

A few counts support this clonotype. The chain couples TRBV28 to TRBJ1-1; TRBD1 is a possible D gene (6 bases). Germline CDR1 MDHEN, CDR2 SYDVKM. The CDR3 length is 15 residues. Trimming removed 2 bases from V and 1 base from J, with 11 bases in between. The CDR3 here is CASSLTGKGNTEAFF. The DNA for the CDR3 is TGTGCCAGCAGTTTAACAGGGAAGGGGAACACTGAAGCTTTCTTT.

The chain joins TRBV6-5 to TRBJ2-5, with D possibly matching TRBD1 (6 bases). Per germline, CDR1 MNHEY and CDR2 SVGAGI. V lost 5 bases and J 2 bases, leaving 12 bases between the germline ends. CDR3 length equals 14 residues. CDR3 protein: CASSILGAQETQYF. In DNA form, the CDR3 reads TGTGCCAGCAGTATCCTGGGGGCTCAAGAGACCCAGTACTTC.

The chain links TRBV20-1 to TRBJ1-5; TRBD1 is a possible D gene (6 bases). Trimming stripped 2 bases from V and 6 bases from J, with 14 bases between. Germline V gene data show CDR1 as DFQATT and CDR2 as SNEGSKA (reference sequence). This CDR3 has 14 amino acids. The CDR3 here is CSARSPGTTQPQHF. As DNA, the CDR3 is TGCAGTGCTAGATCTCCCGGGACAACTCAGCCCCAGCATTTT.

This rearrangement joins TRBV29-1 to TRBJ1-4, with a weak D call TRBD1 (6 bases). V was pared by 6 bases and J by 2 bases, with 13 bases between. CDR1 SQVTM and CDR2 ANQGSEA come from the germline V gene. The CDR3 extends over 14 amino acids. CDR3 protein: CSVLPGQTNEKLFF. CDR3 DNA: TGCAGCGTCTTACCCGGACAGACTAATGAAAAACTGTTTTTT.

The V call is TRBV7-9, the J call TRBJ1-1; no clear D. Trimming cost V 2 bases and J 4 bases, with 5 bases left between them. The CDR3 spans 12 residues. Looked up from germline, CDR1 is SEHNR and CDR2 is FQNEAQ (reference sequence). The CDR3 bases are TGTGCCAGCAGCTTAAAGGCCACTGAAGCTTTCTTT. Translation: CASSLKATEAFF.

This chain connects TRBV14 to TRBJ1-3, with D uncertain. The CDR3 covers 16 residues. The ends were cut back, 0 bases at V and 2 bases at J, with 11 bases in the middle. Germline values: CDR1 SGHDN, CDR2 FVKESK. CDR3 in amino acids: CASSQEVGSTGNTIYF. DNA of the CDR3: TGTGCCAGCAGCCAAGAAGTCGGAAGCACTGGAAACACCATATATTTT.

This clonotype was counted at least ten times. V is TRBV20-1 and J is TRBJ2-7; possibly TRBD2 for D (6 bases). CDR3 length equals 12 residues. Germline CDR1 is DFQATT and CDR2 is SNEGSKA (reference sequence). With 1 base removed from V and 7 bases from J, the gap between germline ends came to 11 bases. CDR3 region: CSARVGAGEQYF. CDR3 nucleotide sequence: TGCAGTGCTAGAGTAGGGGCGGGGGAGCAGTACTTC.

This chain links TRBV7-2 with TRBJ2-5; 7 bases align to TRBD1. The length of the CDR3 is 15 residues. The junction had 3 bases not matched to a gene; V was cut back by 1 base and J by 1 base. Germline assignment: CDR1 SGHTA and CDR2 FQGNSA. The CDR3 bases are TGTGCCAGCAGCTTAGGTAACAGGGGCCAAGAGACCCAGTACTTC. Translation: CASSLGNRGQETQYF.

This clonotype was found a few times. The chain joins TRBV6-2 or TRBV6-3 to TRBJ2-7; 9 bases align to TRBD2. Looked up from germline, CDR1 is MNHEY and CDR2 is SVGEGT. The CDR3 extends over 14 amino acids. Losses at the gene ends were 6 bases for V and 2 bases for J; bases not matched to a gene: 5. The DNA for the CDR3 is TGTGCCAGCAGCCCCAGACTAGCGGCCTACGAGCAGTACTTC. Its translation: CASSPRLAAYEQYF.